A selection of T cell receptor beta chains follows, all from one sample in a study of sequential checkpoint blockade in melanoma. Sequenced by immunoSEQ multiplex PCR; TCRdb stores in-frame clones only, minus some. The sample shows 4,500 to 5,500 clones, around 79% of them seen only once. The source material was CD8+ T cells sorted from blood (inferred from file names), sampled from a patient given nivolumab and ipilimumab in sequence. These receptors came from a human donor with melanoma. Each CDR3 is given without its conserved first and last residue. The D gene is left open where the match is weak. Clone size is stated in some rows and not others, as once, few, many or a class when expanded.

size,J,D,V,CDR3
-,TRBJ2-7,-,TRBV19,ASSSAGYDYEQY
-,TRBJ1-5,TRBD1,TRBV4-1,ASSRQGNQPQH
-,TRBJ1-5,-,TRBV27,ASSIRGGNQPQH
-,TRBJ1-1,TRBD1,TRBV7-9,ASSLGTGGWNTEAF
-,TRBJ2-1,-,TRBV7-3,ASSLNGGSYNEQF
once,TRBJ2-7,TRBD1,TRBV9,ASSANPYRDRYYEQY
-,TRBJ2-3,-,TRBV5-1,ASSFRRPVDTQY
-,TRBJ2-1,-,TRBV10-3,AISPRPGREYNEQF
-,-,-,TRBV5-4,ASSLAPGNYEQY
few,TRBJ2-7,-,TRBV2,ASSERDYEQY
-,TRBJ1-1,-,TRBV7-9,ASSSLGDTEAF
-,TRBJ2-3,TRBD2,TRBV7-9,ASSSPVEREGLTDTQY
once,TRBJ1-1,-,TRBV27,ASSLSGVNTEAF
-,TRBJ1-6,-,TRBV5-6,ASSFGTLSSYNSPLH
-,TRBJ2-7,TRBD2,TRBV6-6,ASTSSSGGFLGEQY
-,TRBJ2-1,TRBD2,TRBV10-2,ASSILAGGHNEQF
-,TRBJ2-7,TRBD2,TRBV4-2,ASSQEAGGIYEQY
-,TRBJ2-2,-,TRBV7-3,ASSFFPDTGELF
-,TRBJ1-2,-,TRBV5-3,ARSLAWGVCTLNYGYT
-,TRBJ1-4,-,TRBV5-8,ASRKLGRATNEKLF
-,TRBJ2-7,TRBD1,TRBV5-1,ASSLGQGANNEQY
-,TRBJ1-2,-,TRBV10-3,AISGVTDIPNYGYT
once,TRBJ2-2,TRBD2,TRBV27,ASSLLVAGVSGELF
medium-sized,TRBJ2-7,-,TRBV2,ASRRTDQNYEQY
-,TRBJ1-6,-,TRBV11-2,ASSSGWGLHSPLH
once,TRBJ2-3,-,TRBV9,ASSSGTTSGDTQY
-,TRBJ2-5,TRBD1,TRBV14,ASSGRLGTGGLETQY
few,TRBJ2-7,TRBD2,TRBV28,ASSRGLAGGEQY
-,TRBJ2-2,-,TRBV5-4,ASSLGELNTGELF
-,TRBJ1-5,TRBD1,TRBV19,ASSKTGTGGNQPQH
-,TRBJ1-1,-,TRBV5-1,ASSLVGEGDTEAF
-,TRBJ2-5,-,TRBV5-6,ASRAPGFQETQY
-,TRBJ2-3,TRBD2,TRBV7-3,ARTRTLAGLTDTQY
-,TRBJ1-1,TRBD1,TRBV6-6,ASSYGTGEAF
-,TRBJ2-5,TRBD2,TRBV9,ASSVASGQETQY
-,TRBJ2-1,TRBD2,TRBV5-4,ASSLSLRGGRSYNEQF
-,TRBJ2-1,-,TRBV28,ASSFNRGYEQF
-,TRBJ2-1,-,TRBV28,ASSLRLAIAYNEQF
-,TRBJ2-1,TRBD2,TRBV13,ASSLGLAGGRNEQF
-,TRBJ1-1,-,TRBV2,ASTLGLRNTEAF
-,TRBJ2-7,-,TRBV11-2,ASSSPPGRGDSYEQY
-,TRBJ2-1,TRBD2,TRBV5-1,ASSASGEIPYNEQF
-,TRBJ2-7,-,TRBV27,ASSLISGYEQY
-,TRBJ2-7,TRBD1,TRBV29-1,SVADWDRTASYEQY
-,TRBJ2-2,-,TRBV7-7,ASSFPIEGENTGELF
-,TRBJ1-1,-,TRBV2,ASSETRATEAF
-,TRBJ2-3,-,TRBV7-3,ASSTGSTDTQY
once,TRBJ1-5,TRBD1,TRBV28,ASSSGGQPQH
-,TRBJ1-1,-,TRBV28,ASSFQATEAF
-,TRBJ2-3,TRBD2,TRBV4-1,ASSQAASGGADTQY
-,TRBJ2-7,TRBD2,TRBV9,ASSWTSGKDEQY
-,TRBJ2-7,TRBD2,TRBV14,ASSQGGLASSYEQY
-,TRBJ2-1,TRBD2,TRBV7-9,ASSLSAGGREQF
-,TRBJ2-1,-,TRBV9,ASSAGGLSGNNEQF